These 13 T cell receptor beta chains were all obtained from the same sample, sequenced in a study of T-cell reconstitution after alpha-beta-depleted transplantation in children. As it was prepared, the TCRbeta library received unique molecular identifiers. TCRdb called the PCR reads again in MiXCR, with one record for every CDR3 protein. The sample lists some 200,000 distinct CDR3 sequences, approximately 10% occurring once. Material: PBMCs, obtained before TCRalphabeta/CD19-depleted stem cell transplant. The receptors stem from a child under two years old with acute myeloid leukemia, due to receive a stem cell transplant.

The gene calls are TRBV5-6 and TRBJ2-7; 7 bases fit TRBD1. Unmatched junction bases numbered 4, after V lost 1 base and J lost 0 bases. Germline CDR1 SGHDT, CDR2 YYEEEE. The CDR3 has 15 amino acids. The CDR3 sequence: CASSLLTGRSYEQYF. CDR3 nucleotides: TGTGCCAGCAGCTTGTTGACAGGGCGCTCCTACGAGCAGTACTTC.

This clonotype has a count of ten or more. The CDR3 coding sequence is TGCGCCAGCAGCCAAACGACAGGGCACAATGAGCAGTTCTTC. It specifies CASSQTTGHNEQFF. This sequence joins TRBV5-1 and TRBJ2-1, with 7 bases identical to TRBD1. V lost 4 bases, J lost 5 bases, and 6 bases stayed unmatched. CDR3 length: 14 residues. Germline CDR1 is SGHRS and CDR2 is YFSETQ.

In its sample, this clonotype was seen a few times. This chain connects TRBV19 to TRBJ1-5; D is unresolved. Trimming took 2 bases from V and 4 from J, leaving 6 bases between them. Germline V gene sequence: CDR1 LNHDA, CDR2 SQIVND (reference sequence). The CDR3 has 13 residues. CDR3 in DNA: TGTGCCAGTAGTATATGGCAGAATCAGCCCCAGCATTTT. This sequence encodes CASSIWQNQPQHF.

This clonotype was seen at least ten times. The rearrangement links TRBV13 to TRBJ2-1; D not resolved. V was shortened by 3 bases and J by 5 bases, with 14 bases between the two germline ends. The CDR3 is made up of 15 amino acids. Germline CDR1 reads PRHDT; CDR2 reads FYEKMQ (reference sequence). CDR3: CASSFLFQQHNEQFF. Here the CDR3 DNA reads TGTGCCAGCAGCTTTTTGTTCCAGCAGCACAATGAGCAGTTCTTC.

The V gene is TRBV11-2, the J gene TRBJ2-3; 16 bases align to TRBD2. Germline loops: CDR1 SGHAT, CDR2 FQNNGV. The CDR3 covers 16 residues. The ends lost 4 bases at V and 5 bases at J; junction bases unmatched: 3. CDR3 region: CASSSGLAGGRDTQYF. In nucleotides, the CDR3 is TGTGCCAGCAGCTCGGGACTAGCGGGGGGGAGAGATACGCAGTATTTT.

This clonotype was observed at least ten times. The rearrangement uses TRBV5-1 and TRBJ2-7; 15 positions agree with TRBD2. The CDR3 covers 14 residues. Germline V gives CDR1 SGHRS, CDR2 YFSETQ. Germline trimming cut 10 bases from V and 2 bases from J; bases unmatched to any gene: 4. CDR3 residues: CASGTSGGPYEQYF. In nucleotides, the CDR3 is TGCGCCTCCGGGACTAGCGGGGGGCCCTACGAGCAGTACTTC. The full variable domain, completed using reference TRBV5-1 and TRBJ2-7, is KAGVTQTPRYLIKTRGQQVTLSCSPISGHRSVSWYQQTPGQGLQFLFEYFSETQRNKGNFPGRFSGRQFSNSRSEMNVSTLELGDSALYLCASGTSGGPYEQYFGPGTRLTVT.

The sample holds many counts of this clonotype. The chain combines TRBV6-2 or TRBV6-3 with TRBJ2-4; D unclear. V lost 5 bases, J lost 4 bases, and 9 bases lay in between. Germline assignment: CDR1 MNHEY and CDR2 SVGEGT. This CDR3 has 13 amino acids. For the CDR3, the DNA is TGTGCCAGCAGTCTCGGCCGGAAAAACATTCAGTACTTC. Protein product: CASSLGRKNIQYF.

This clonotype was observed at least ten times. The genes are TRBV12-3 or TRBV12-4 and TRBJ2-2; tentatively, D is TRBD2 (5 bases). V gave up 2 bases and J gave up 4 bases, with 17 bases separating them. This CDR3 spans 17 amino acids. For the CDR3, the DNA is TGTGCCAGCAGTTTATCGTCCGGGGTCCCCAGCACCGGGGAGCTGTTTTTT. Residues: CASSLSSGVPSTGELFF.

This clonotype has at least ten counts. The CDR3 reads CASTNGGRETQYF. In DNA form, the CDR3 reads TGTGCCAGCACCAACGGGGGGAGAGAGACCCAGTACTTC. This sequence joins TRBV7-2 and TRBJ2-5, with 7 positions matching TRBD2. Germline V gene data show CDR1 as SGHTA and CDR2 as FQGNSA. CDR3 length equals 13 residues. After removal of 7 bases from V and 4 bases from J, the junction contained 6 bases not matched to a gene.

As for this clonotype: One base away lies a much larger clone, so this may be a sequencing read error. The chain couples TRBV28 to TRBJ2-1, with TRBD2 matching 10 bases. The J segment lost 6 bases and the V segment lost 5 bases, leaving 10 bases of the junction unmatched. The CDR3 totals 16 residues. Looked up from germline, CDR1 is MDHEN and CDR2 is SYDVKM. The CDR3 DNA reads TGTGCCAGCAGTGGGACAGCGGGAGGGTACGGCAATGAGCAGTTCTTC. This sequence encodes CASSGTAGGYGNEQFF.

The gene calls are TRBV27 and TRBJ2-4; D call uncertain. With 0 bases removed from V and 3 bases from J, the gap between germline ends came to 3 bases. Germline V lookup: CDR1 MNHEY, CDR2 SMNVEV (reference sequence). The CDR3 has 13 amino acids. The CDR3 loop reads CASSLSVKNIQYF. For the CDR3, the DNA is TGTGCCAGCAGTTTATCGGTCAAAAACATTCAGTACTTC.

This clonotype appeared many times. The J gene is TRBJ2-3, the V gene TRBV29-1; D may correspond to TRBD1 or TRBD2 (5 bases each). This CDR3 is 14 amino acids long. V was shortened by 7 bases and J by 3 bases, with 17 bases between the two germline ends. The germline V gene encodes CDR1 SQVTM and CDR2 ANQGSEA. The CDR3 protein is CSASPGRGTDTQYF. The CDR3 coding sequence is TGCAGCGCATCACCGGGACGCGGTACAGATACGCAGTATTTT.

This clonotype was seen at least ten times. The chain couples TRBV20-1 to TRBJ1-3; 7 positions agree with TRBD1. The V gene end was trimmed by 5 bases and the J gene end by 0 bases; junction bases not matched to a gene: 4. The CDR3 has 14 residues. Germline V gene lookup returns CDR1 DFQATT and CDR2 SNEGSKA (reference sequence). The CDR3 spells CSALQGNSGNTIYF. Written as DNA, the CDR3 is TGCAGTGCTCTACAGGGGAACTCTGGAAACACCATATATTTT.